This T cell receptor beta chain was captured by sequencing in a study of post-analysis software for immune sequencing data. Of note for this clonotype: Its antigen is not known.

Study-level findings and limits: A handful of TRBV segments, including TRBV5-6, TRBV5-1 and TRBV20-1, were more frequent in patients than controls. Significantly lower normalized Chao1 diversity was found in patients with multiple sclerosis relative to controls.

The TCR beta cDNA libraries contained unique molecular identifiers. TCRdb analysed the PCR reads with MiXCR anew, one entry per CDR3 protein. The sample contains approximately 570,000 distinct CDR3 sequences, about 40% of which appear only once. The CDR3 is made up of 14 amino acids. V lost 6 bases to trimming and J lost 9 bases; unmatched junction nucleotides: 12. Sequenced sample: blood. The sequence came from a girl aged 10-17 years with multiple sclerosis. This sequence joins TRBV12-3 or TRBV12-4 and TRBJ2-7; 9 bases map to TRBD2. The CDR3 loop is CASSDAGGAMWQYF. The CDR3 coding sequence is TGTGCCAGCAGCGACGCGGGAGGGGCCATGTGGCAGTACTTC.